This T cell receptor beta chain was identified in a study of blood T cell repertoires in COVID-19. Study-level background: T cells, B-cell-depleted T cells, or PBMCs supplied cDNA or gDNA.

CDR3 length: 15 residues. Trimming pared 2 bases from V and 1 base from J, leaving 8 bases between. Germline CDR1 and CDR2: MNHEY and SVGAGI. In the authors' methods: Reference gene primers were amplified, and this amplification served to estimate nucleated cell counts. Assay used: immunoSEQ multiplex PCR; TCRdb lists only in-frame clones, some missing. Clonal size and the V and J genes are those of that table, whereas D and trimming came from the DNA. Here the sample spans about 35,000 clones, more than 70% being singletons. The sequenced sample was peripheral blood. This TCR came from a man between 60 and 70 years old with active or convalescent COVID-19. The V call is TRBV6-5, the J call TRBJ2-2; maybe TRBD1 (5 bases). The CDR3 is CASSYGARNTGELFF. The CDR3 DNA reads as TGTGCCAGCAGTTACGGGGCTAGGAACACCGGGGAGCTGTTTTTT.